This T cell receptor beta chain was retrieved from a study of blood T cell repertoires in COVID-19. CDR3 length: 13 residues. Trimming took 7 bases from V and 7 from J; bases not matched to a gene: 9. CDR1 and CDR2 from the germline V gene are SNHLY and FYNNEI. TCRdb keeps only in-frame clones here, not all; method: immunoSEQ multiplex PCR. Found here are about 130,000 clones, approximately 80% of them singletons; the top ten hold about 12%. The chain couples TRBV2 to TRBJ1-2; 7 nucleotides agree with TRBD1. The TCR comes from a woman aged 55-70 years with acute or convalescent COVID-19. Sample: peripheral blood. DNA of the CDR3: TGTGCCAGCAATGCCGACAGGGTACCTGGCTACACCTTC. As protein: CASNADRVPGYTF.